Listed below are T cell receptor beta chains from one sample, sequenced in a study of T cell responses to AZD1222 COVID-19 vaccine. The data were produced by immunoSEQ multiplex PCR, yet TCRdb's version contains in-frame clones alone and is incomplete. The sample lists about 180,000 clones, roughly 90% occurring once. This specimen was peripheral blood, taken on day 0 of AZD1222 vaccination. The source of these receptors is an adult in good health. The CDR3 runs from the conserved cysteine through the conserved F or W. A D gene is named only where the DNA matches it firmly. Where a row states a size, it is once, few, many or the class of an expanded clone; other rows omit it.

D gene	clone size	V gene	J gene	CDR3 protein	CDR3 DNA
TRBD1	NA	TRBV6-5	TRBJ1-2	CASSSGQGSNYGYTF	TGTGCCAGCAGTTCGGGACAGGGTTCAAACTATGGCTACACCTTC
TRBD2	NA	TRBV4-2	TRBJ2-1	CASSQGLAGRSYNEQFF	TGTGCCAGCAGCCAGGGCTTAGCGGGGCGTTCCTACAATGAGCAGTTCTTC
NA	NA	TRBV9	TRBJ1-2	CASSPARGVYGYTF	TGTGCCAGCAGCCCAGCTAGGGGGGTCTATGGCTACACCTTC
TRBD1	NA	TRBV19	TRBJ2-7	CASSRAGQGGTYEQYF	TGTGCCAGTAGTCGCGCTGGACAGGGGGGAACCTACGAGCAGTACTTC
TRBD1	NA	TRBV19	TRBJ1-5	CASSLTGLRQPQHF	TGTGCCAGTTCCCTGACAGGGTTAAGGCAGCCCCAGCATTTT
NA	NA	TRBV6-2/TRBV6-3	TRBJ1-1	CASSYVQNTEAFF	TGTGCCAGCAGTTACGTACAGAACACTGAAGCTTTCTTT
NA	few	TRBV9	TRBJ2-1	CASSPQVGRSYNEQFF	TGTGCCAGCAGCCCCCAAGTGGGGAGATCCTACAATGAGCAGTTCTTC
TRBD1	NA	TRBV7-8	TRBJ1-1	CASSLFGQGETEAFF	TGTGCCAGCAGCTTATTCGGCCAGGGGGAGACTGAAGCTTTCTTT
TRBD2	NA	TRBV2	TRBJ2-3	CASRLAGSTDTQYF	TGTGCCAGCAGGCTAGCGGGTAGCACAGATACGCAGTATTTT
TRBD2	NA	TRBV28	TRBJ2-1	CASSLPSGVAGGEFGFF	TGTGCCAGCAGTTTGCCCTCGGGGGTAGCGGGAGGGGAGTTCGGGTTCTTC
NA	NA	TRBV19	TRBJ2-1	CASSIDSYNEQFF	TGTGCCAGTAGTATCGACAGCTACAATGAGCAGTTCTTC
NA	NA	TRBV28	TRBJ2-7	CASIDPRPPYEQYF	TGTGCCAGCATTGACCCCAGACCCCCCTACGAGCAGTACTTC
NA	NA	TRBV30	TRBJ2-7	CAWSVTAYEQYF	TGTGCCTGGAGTGTGACAGCCTACGAGCAGTACTTC
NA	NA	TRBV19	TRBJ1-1	CASRPQTVRLEAFF	TGTGCCAGTAGACCCCAGACCGTCCGGCTTGAAGCTTTCTTT
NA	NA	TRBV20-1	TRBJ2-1	CSATAANEQFF	TGCAGTGCTACGGCAGCCAATGAGCAGTTCTTC
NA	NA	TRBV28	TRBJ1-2	CASIEGPNYGYTF	TGTGCCAGCATCGAGGGACCTAACTATGGCTACACCTTC
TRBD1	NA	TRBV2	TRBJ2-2	CASRRLTAARTGDYTGELFF	TGTGCCAGCAGAAGGCTGACGGCGGCCAGGACAGGGGATTACACCGGGGAGCTGTTTTTT
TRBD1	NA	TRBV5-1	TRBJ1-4	CASSPGTAAEKLFF	TGCGCCAGCAGCCCCGGGACAGCGGCTGAAAAACTGTTTTTT
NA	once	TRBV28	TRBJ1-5	CASRDTVLSNQPQHF	TGTGCCAGCAGGGATACAGTATTGAGCAATCAGCCCCAGCATTTT
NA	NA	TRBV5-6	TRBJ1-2	CASSLYRQGANYGYTF	TGTGCCAGCAGCTTGTACCGTCAGGGAGCTAACTATGGCTACACCTTC
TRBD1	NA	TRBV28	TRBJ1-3	CASRIQGGPSGNTIYF	TGTGCCAGCAGGATCCAAGGGGGCCCGTCCGGAAACACCATATATTTT
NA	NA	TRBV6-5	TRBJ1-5	CASSLGGGGNQPQHF	TGTGCCAGCAGCCTGGGCGGCGGGGGCAATCAGCCCCAGCATTTT
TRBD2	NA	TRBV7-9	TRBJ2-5	CASQPGLGQETQYF	TGTGCCAGCCAACCGGGACTAGGACAAGAGACCCAGTACTTC
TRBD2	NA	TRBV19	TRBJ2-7	CASSITQRGSYEQYF	TGTGCCAGTAGTATAACCCAGCGGGGGTCCTACGAGCAGTACTTC
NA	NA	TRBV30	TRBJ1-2	CAWSQGFRYTF	TGTGCCTGGTCCCAGGGTTTTCGCTACACCTTC
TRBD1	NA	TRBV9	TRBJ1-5	CASNEGTANQPQHF	TGTGCCAGCAACGAAGGGACAGCCAATCAGCCCCAGCATTTT
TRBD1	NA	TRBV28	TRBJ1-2	CASSSGTGSLNGYGYTF	TGTGCCAGCAGTTCCGGGACAGGGAGCCTGAATGGGTATGGCTACACCTTC
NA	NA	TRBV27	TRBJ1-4	CASSFATTNEKLFF	TGTGCCAGCAGTTTCGCCACTACTAATGAAAAACTGTTTTTT
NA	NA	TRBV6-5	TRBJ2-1	CASSYSRWNEQFF	TGTGCCAGCAGTTACTCGAGGTGGAATGAGCAGTTCTTC